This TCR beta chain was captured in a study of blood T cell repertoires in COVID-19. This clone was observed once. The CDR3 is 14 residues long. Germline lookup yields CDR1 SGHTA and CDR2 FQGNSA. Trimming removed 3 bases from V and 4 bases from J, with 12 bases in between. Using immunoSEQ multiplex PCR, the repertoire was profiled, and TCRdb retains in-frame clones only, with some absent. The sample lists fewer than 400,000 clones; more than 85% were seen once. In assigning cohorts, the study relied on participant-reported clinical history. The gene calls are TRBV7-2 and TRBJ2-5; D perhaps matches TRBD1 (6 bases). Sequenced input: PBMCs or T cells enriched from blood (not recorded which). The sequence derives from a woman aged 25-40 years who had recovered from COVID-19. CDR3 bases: TGTGCCAGCAGCTTTTACAGGGAACGAGAGACCCAGTACTTC. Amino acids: CASSFYRERETQYF.